The subject of this entry is one T cell receptor (beta chain). An end of the junction does not agree with germline; a read error may underlie this. The CDR3 has 14 residues. The germline V gene encodes CDR1 SGHTA and CDR2 FQGNSA. Researchers amplified the TCR beta CDR3 regions from RNA transcripts. HTBI primers were the set used in a first-round RT-PCR of the TCR CDR3. One entry per CDR3 protein, called by TCRdb with MiXCR from the multiplex PCR reads. The table lists a few hundred thousand distinct CDR3 sequences, 46% of them singletons, with nearly 8.5% in the top ten. This sample was included in a study of T cells in Graves' hyperthyroidism and ophthalmopathy. The diagnostic basis comprised clinical symptoms, serum thyroxine and TRAb, thyroid ultrasound and orbital computed tomography.

This clonotype originated in a woman aged 18-30 years with Graves' hyperthyroidism. Source material: peripheral blood or thyroid tissue (not recorded which). V usage is TRBV7-2 and J usage is TRBJ2-7; maybe TRBD2 (5 bases). The CDR3 protein is CASSLGNSNYGQYF. The DNA for the CDR3 is TGCGCCAGCAGCCTCGGGAACAGTAACTACGGGCAGTACTTC.